These 21 T cell receptor beta chains share one sample of origin, sequenced in a study of cytomegalovirus exposure and HLA in healthy donors. PCR involved 60 Vbeta and 13 Jbeta primers. Some clones are missing from TCRdb's copy, which holds only in-frame ones; the method was immunoSEQ multiplex PCR. The sample has over 75,000 clones, roughly 80% seen once; the top ten hold about 7%. The sequenced material came from PBMCs. The source of these receptors is a man aged 35 to 55 in good health and CMV-seropositive.

The chain links TRBV5-1 to TRBJ2-7, with D possibly TRBD2 on 6 matching bases. The V end was cut by 0 bases, the J end by 5 bases, with 12 bases between. Per the germline V gene, CDR1 is SGHRS and CDR2 is YFSETQ. The CDR3 loop spans 14 amino acids. DNA of the CDR3: TGCGCCAGCAGCTTGGAGGGCGGGGCCCACGAGCAGTACTTC. It translates to CASSLEGGAHEQYF.

J is TRBJ1-4 and V is TRBV10-3; D possibly corresponds to TRBD1 (5 bases). This CDR3 has 12 amino acids. Trimming took 4 bases from V and 11 from J, leaving 11 bases between them. Germline assignment: CDR1 ENHRY and CDR2 SYGVKD. The DNA of the CDR3 is TGTGCCATCAGTGGGGCCGCAGGGAAACTGTTTTTT. This gives the protein CAISGAAGKLFF.

DNA of the CDR3: TGCGCCAGCAGTGAGTCGACTGGGACTAGGGGAAATGAGCAGTTCTTC. It specifies CASSESTGTRGNEQFF. The chain uses TRBV10-2 and TRBJ2-1, with 8 bases fitting TRBD2. The CDR3 has 16 residues. Germline lookup yields CDR1 WSHSY and CDR2 SAAADI. V was clipped by 0 bases and J by 7 bases; unmatched bases: 8.

The V gene is TRBV2, the J gene TRBJ1-3; D gene uncertain. The CDR3 runs 14 residues. Trimming left V 7 bases short and J 0 bases short, with 10 bases between. From germline, CDR1 is SNHLY and CDR2 FYNNEI. Here the CDR3 reads CASNLEGSGNTIYF. The CDR3 DNA is TGTGCCAGCAACTTGGAGGGCTCTGGAAACACCATATATTTT. Using reference TRBV2 and TRBJ1-3 for the parts outside the CDR3, the full variable domain is EPEVTQTPSHQVTQMGQEVILRCVPISNHLYFYWYRQILGQKVEFLVSFYNNEISEKSEIFDDQFSVERPDGSNFTLKIRSTKLEDSAMYFCASNLEGSGNTIYFGEGSWLTVV.

The chain joins TRBV5-8 to TRBJ2-5, with 7 bases matching TRBD1. The CDR3 is made up of 16 amino acids. V was pared by 2 bases and J by 3 bases, with 10 bases of the junction left unmatched. Germline V gives CDR1 SGHTS, CDR2 YDEGEE. CDR3 sequence reads: CASSFRSGTAEETQYF. DNA for the CDR3: TGTGCCAGCAGCTTCCGATCGGGGACAGCAGAAGAGACCCAGTACTTC.

The CDR3 here is CASSIAGGGGTDTQYF. The CDR3 DNA sequence: TGTGCCAGCAGTATAGCGGGAGGCGGGGGCACAGATACGCAGTATTTT. The chain has TRBV7-6 and TRBJ2-3, with 10 positions matching TRBD2. CDR1 and CDR2 from the germline V gene are SGHVS and FNYEAQ. Germline trimming cut 6 bases from V and 1 base from J; bases unmatched to any gene: 7. The CDR3 length is 16 residues.

V is TRBV6-1 and J is TRBJ2-7; 9 bases fit TRBD1. The CDR3 has 14 residues. Looked up from germline, CDR1 is MNHNS and CDR2 is SASEGT. With V trimmed by 4 bases and J by 3 bases, 4 bases remained unmatched. The DNA of the CDR3 is TGTGCCAGCAGTGGGACAGGGGCTCGCTACGAGCAGTACTTC. It yields the protein CASSGTGARYEQYF.

The chain is built from TRBV4-1 and TRBJ1-1; 8 bases agree with TRBD1. The trim removed 2 bases at V and 3 bases at J, leaving 5 bases unmatched. Germline V gives CDR1 MGHRA, CDR2 YSYEKL. The CDR3 runs to 15 residues. The CDR3 here is CASSQLDRGDTEAFF. The CDR3 DNA follows: TGCGCCAGCAGCCAACTTGACAGGGGCGACACTGAAGCTTTCTTT.

In its sample, this clone was seen a few times. The gene calls are TRBV15 and TRBJ2-5; 7 bases agree with TRBD1. This CDR3 comprises 16 residues. With 2 bases clipped from V and 5 bases from J, the junction kept 11 bases outside the gene matches. Per the germline V gene, CDR1 is LNHNV and CDR2 is YYDKDF (reference sequence). The CDR3 coding sequence is TGTGCCACCAGCAGACTCATAAGACAGGGAGATGAGACCCAGTACTTC. Amino acids: CATSRLIRQGDETQYF.

This clone was observed a handful of times. V and J are TRBV9 and TRBJ2-3, with a possible D match to TRBD2 (5 bases). Trimming took off 4 bases at V and 2 bases at J, with 17 bases between the two ends. This CDR3 is 16 amino acids long. Germline CDR1 and CDR2: SGDLS and YYNGEE. CDR3 sequence (DNA): TGTGCCAGCAGCTTCCGCTCTGGACTGAACACAGATACGCAGTATTTT. Amino acid sequence: CASSFRSGLNTDTQYF.

V usage is TRBV7-2 and J usage is TRBJ1-2; D perhaps matches TRBD1 (5 bases). The CDR3 length is 13 residues. CDR1 is SGHTA, CDR2 FQGNSA, per germline. Between the trimmed V and J ends, which lost 1 base and 8 bases, there was a span of 11 bases. CDR3 DNA: TGTGCCAGCAGCTTAGGTATAGGGGAAGGCTACACCTTC. It codes for CASSLGIGEGYTF.

The genes are TRBV6-1 and TRBJ2-2, with a possible D match to TRBD1 (7 bases). Trimming took off 5 bases at V and 7 bases at J, with 17 bases between the two ends. The CDR3 extends over 15 amino acids. Germline CDR1 reads MNHNS; CDR2 reads SASEGT. The CDR3 loop reads CASSSGGTAGGELFF. CDR3 nucleotides: TGTGCCAGCAGTTCTGGGGGGACAGCGGGCGGGGAGCTGTTTTTT.

The chain combines TRBV7-8 with TRBJ2-2; no reliable D call. V shed 5 bases and J shed 0 bases, with 16 bases lying between them. Germline CDR1 reads SGHVS; CDR2 reads FQNEAQ. The CDR3 contains 17 residues. For the CDR3, the DNA is TGTGCCAGCAGCCCCTCCCCCGCGGATACGAACACCGGGGAGCTGTTTTTT. It translates to CASSPSPADTNTGELFF.

This clone was detected only a few times. The chain couples TRBV28 to TRBJ2-5; a possible D gene is TRBD2 (5 bases). Judging by the DNA end, TRBJ2-7 fits better; the J call may be wrong. CDR3 length equals 13 residues. CDR1 MDHEN and CDR2 SYDVKM come from the germline V gene. The DNA for the CDR3 is TGTGCCAGCAGTTGGCTGGGGAGCTACGAGCAGTACTTC. It encodes CASSWLGSYEQYF.

The chain employs TRBV28 and TRBJ2-1; 11 bases fit TRBD1. The CDR3 contains 15 residues. Germline values: CDR1 MDHEN, CDR2 SYDVKM. The junction had 7 bases not matched to a gene; V was cut back by 3 bases and J by 9 bases. This CDR3 is CASSFQDRGLGEQFF. The CDR3 nucleotides are TGTGCCAGCAGTTTTCAGGACAGGGGGCTGGGTGAGCAGTTCTTC. Full variable domain (outside the CDR3, taken from reference TRBV28 and TRBJ2-1): DVKVTQSSRYLVKRTGEKVFLECVQDMDHENMFWYRQDPGLGLRLIYFSYDVKMKEKGDIPEGYSVSREKKERFSLILESASTNQTSMYLCASSFQDRGLGEQFFGPGTRLTVL.

The chain recombines TRBV5-1 with TRBJ1-3; no clear D. CDR1 and CDR2 from the germline V gene are SGHRS and YFSETQ. Between the trimmed V and J ends, which lost 3 bases and 2 bases, there was a span of 12 bases. The CDR3 is 15 residues long. CDR3 loop: CASSYERPTGNTIYF. In DNA form, the CDR3 reads TGCGCCAGCAGCTACGAGCGCCCCACTGGAAACACCATATATTTT.

The chain employs TRBV29-1 and TRBJ2-1; a weak D match, TRBD2 (5 bases). The germline V gene has CDR1 SQVTM and CDR2 ANQGSEA. Trimming removed 6 bases from V and 4 bases from J, with 19 bases in between. This CDR3 is built from 15 residues. The CDR3 coding sequence is TGCAGCGTCCCCCGTCCACTAGAAAGGTACAATGAGCAGTTCTTC. This gives the protein CSVPRPLERYNEQFF.

V and J are TRBV10-1 and TRBJ2-1; TRBD1 matches 9 bases. Trimming at V came to 10 bases and at J to 8 bases, leaving 9 bases not matched to a gene. CDR1 and CDR2 from the germline V gene are WNHNN and SYGVQD (reference sequence). The CDR3 has 13 residues. The CDR3: CATADRGIDEQFF. DNA for the CDR3: TGCGCCACCGCGGACAGGGGAATCGATGAGCAGTTCTTC.

The chain employs TRBV9 and TRBJ2-3, with 7 bases aligning to TRBD2. This CDR3 is built from 16 residues. Unmatched junction bases numbered 5, after V lost 0 bases and J lost 1 base. Germline V gene data show CDR1 as SGDLS and CDR2 as YYNGEE. The CDR3: CASSVAGGFGTDTQYF. For the CDR3, the DNA is TGTGCCAGCAGCGTAGCGGGAGGATTCGGCACAGATACGCAGTATTTT.

This clone came up once. V gene TRBV6-1 combines with J gene TRBJ1-1, with 8 bases that match TRBD1. V lost 6 bases to trimming and J lost 2 bases; unmatched junction nucleotides: 2. The CDR3 contains 13 residues. The germline V gene encodes CDR1 MNHNS and CDR2 SASEGT. The CDR3 nucleotides are TGTGCCAGCAGGGGGACAGGAAACACTGAAGCTTTCTTT. Translated, it gives CASRGTGNTEAFF.

The rearrangement uses TRBV7-8 and TRBJ2-7, with TRBD2 matching over 10 bases. CDR3 length: 15 amino acids. The germline V gene encodes CDR1 SGHVS and CDR2 FQNEAQ. Unmatched junction bases numbered 7, after V lost 4 bases and J lost 4 bases. Written as DNA, the CDR3 is TGTGCCAGCAGCTCACTTAGCGGGGGGATTTACGAGCAGTACTTC. Protein: CASSSLSGGIYEQYF.